This T cell receptor (beta chain) comes out of a study of cytomegalovirus exposure and HLA in healthy donors. The germline CDR1 and CDR2 sequences are ENHRY and SYGVKD. The CDR3 extends over 16 amino acids. Both 60 Vbeta primers and 13 Jbeta primers went into the PCR. Clones were read by immunoSEQ multiplex PCR, and TCRdb kept only the in-frame ones, dropping some. Of approximately 32,000 clones in the sample, 65% to 85% were seen once. On this clone itself: The junction does not match germline at one end; this may be a read error.

Sequences were obtained from PBMCs. The chain combines TRBV10-3 with TRBJ1-2; weak D call: TRBD1 (5 bases). The TCR comes from a woman in her thirties in good health and CMV-seropositive. CDR3: CALSDPGGGIGEGYTF. The CDR3 nucleotides are TGTGCCCTCAGTGACCCTGGCGGGGGGATAGGGGAAGGCTACACCTTC.